Sequencing of this TCR beta chain was carried out in a study of TIL therapy for anti-PD-1-resistant metastatic lung cancer. Study overall: Most patients had lung adenocarcinoma. Study findings and constraints: This highly selected cohort may not generalize to typical lung cancer patients.

The count of this clone is one. The antigen is undetermined. This sample's time point: pre-treatment sample, taken before nivolumab and TIL therapy. Enrollment ran from 2017 to early 2020. CDR1 and CDR2 from the germline V gene are ENHRY and SYGVKD. V was pared by 4 bases and J by 10 bases, with 13 bases of the junction left unmatched. The CDR3 loop spans 14 amino acids. The libraries were made with immunoSEQ v3. Survey-level samples got 2 million or so read pairs; deep-level samples got about 5-6.5 million. This table comes from immunoSEQ multiplex PCR, and its TCRdb copy is limited to in-frame clones, with some not included. The sample comprises 35,000 or so clones, less than 85% of which are singletons, and 4.5% to 6% rests with the top ten.

The sequence was collected from a person aged 25 to 80 with non-small cell lung cancer. Sequenced material: blood, taken at baseline. The rearrangement uses TRBV10-3 and TRBJ2-7; 7 bases agree with TRBD2. The CDR3 DNA reads TGTGCCATCAGTGCTGGCGGGGGAATGATCGGTCAGTACTTC. It is translated as CAISAGGGMIGQYF.